This T cell receptor (beta chain) was obtained from a study of regulatory T cells in long-lasting Graves disease. Time point in this sample: newly diagnosed GD, antithyroid drugs for less than 3 months. Preparation of the TCR library used RNA extracted from PBMCs. American Thyroid Association guidelines served as the basis for diagnosing Graves' disease. A word on this clonotype: Its cognate antigen is unknown.

The V gene lost 4 bases and the J gene lost 6 bases, with 7 bases spanning the gap. Germline CDR1 is SNHLY and CDR2 is FYNNEI. The CDR3 is 11 amino acids. CDR3 regions were amplified by Arm-PCR using iRepertoire HTBI primers to build TCR beta libraries. TCRdb used MiXCR to reprocess the multiplex PCR reads, holding one entry per CDR3 protein. The sample has 350,000 to 550,000 distinct CDR3 sequences, 14% to 15% seen once. Study-wide results and limits: When disease was persistent, TRBV28, TRBJ1-2 and TRBJ2-5 were the favored segments.

This sample also appeared in a second study, on T cells in Graves' hyperthyroidism and ophthalmopathy. That study adds: Clinical symptoms, serum thyroxine and TRAb, thyroid ultrasound and orbital computed tomography were used for the diagnoses.

Here the sequenced sample was peripheral blood mononuclear cells (PBMCs), taken at new diagnosis, from a patient treated with antithyroid drugs. This sequence was found in a woman between 25 and 40 years old with Graves disease. The chain combines TRBV2 with TRBJ2-7; D gene uncertain. CDR3 region: CASSVNTEQYF. The CDR3 nucleotides are TGTGCCAGCAGTGTGAATACCGAGCAGTACTTC. Using reference TRBV2 and TRBJ2-7 for the parts outside the CDR3, the full variable domain is EPEVTQTPSHQVTQMGQEVILRCVPISNHLYFYWYRQILGQKVEFLVSFYNNEISEKSEIFDDQFSVERPDGSNFTLKIRSTKLEDSAMYFCASSVNTEQYFGPGTRLTVT.